One and the same sample provided the 9 T cell receptor beta chains below, sequenced in a study of T cell responses to AZD1222 COVID-19 vaccine. Assay: immunoSEQ multiplex PCR; the TCRdb copy retains only in-frame clones and omits some. The data show 100,000 to 120,000 clones, approximately 89% seen once. The sequenced sample was peripheral blood, obtained on day 0 of MenACWY control vaccination. These receptors all come from an adult in good health.

This chain links TRBV19 with TRBJ2-7; TRBD1 is a possible D gene (5 bases). V lost 6 bases to trimming and J lost 0 bases, with 9 bases between them. The CDR3 spans 13 residues. The germline gives CDR1 LNHDA, CDR2 SQIVND (reference sequence). In nucleotides, the CDR3 is TGTGCCAGTAGCGACAGTAACTCCTACGAGCAGTACTTC. This translates into CASSDSNSYEQYF. The entire variable domain, with the rest obtained from reference TRBV19 and TRBJ2-7, is as follows: DGGITQSPKYLFRKEGQNVTLSCEQNLNHDAMYWYRQDPGQGLRLIYYSQIVNDFQKGDIAEGYSVSREKKESFPLTVTSAQKNPTAFYLCASSDSNSYEQYFGPGTRLTVT.

The chain uses TRBV3-1 (or the pseudogene TRBV3-2) and TRBJ2-3, with D tentatively TRBD1 or TRBD2 (5 bases each). Germline CDR1 reads LGHDT; CDR2 reads YNNKEL (reference sequence). This CDR3 has 15 amino acids. Trimming removed 1 base from V and 5 bases from J, with 13 bases in between. CDR3 residues: CASSQAGAEKDTQYF. CDR3 bases: TGTGCCAGCAGCCAAGCCGGGGCCGAGAAAGATACGCAGTATTTT.

J is TRBJ1-6 and V is TRBV9, with a tentative D call TRBD1 (6 bases). Germline assignment: CDR1 SGDLS and CDR2 YYNGEE. Trimming cost V 2 bases and J 7 bases, with 10 bases left between them. CDR3 length: 14 residues. The CDR3 nucleotides read TGTGCCAGCAGCGTTCAGGGGATGAATTCACCCCTCCACTTT. It is translated as CASSVQGMNSPLHF. Looking up the rest from reference TRBV9 and TRBJ1-6 gives the full variable domain: DSGVTQTPKHLITATGQRVTLRCSPRSGDLSVYWYQQSLDQGLQFLIQYYNGEERAKGNILERFSAQQFPDLHSELNLSSLELGDSALYFCASSVQGMNSPLHFGNGTRLTVT.

This rearrangement joins TRBV5-1 to TRBJ2-2; no clear D gene. CDR1 is SGHRS, CDR2 YFSETQ, per germline. The CDR3 totals 12 residues. V was clipped by 1 base and J by 9 bases, with 7 bases between them. The CDR3: CASSLMGRELFF. The CDR3 nucleotides are TGCGCCAGCAGCTTGATGGGCCGGGAGCTGTTTTTT.

This chain connects TRBV19 to TRBJ1-6; tentatively, D is TRBD1 (5 bases). This CDR3 contains 14 residues. The V and J ends lost 1 base and 9 bases respectively, with 10 bases between them. The germline gives CDR1 LNHDA, CDR2 SQIVND (reference sequence). CDR3 loop: CASSIGGTRSPLHF. In DNA, the CDR3 is TGTGCCAGTAGTATAGGAGGGACGCGTTCACCCCTCCACTTT. The variable domain in full, completed from reference TRBV19 and TRBJ1-6, reads DGGITQSPKYLFRKEGQNVTLSCEQNLNHDAMYWYRQDPGQGLRLIYYSQIVNDFQKGDIAEGYSVSREKKESFPLTVTSAQKNPTAFYLCASSIGGTRSPLHFGNGTRLTVT.

V and J are TRBV5-4 and TRBJ2-7; D is tentatively TRBD1 or TRBD2 (6 bases each). Germline V gene data show CDR1 as SGHNT and CDR2 as YYREEE (reference sequence). The CDR3 is 15 residues long. The V gene lost 4 bases and the J gene lost 6 bases, with 20 bases spanning the gap. In DNA, the CDR3 is TGTGCCAGCAGCCCCCCCGGGGGCGGGGTCCCCGAGCAGTACTTC. Translation: CASSPPGGGVPEQYF.

This chain links TRBV6-5 with TRBJ1-5; D gene uncertain. CDR3 size: 15 residues. The ends were cut back, 4 bases at V and 1 base at J, with 11 bases in the middle. Germline V gene lookup returns CDR1 MNHEY and CDR2 SVGAGI. CDR3 region: CASSSSRNSNQPQHF. The CDR3 coding sequence is TGTGCCAGCAGTTCCTCGCGGAACAGCAATCAGCCCCAGCATTTT.

The genes are TRBV6-2 or TRBV6-3 and TRBJ2-7; the D gene is possibly TRBD1 (5 bases). With 5 bases removed from V and 5 bases from J, the gap between germline ends came to 22 bases. Germline V gene lookup returns CDR1 MNHEY and CDR2 SVGEGT. CDR3 size: 16 residues. CDR3 in DNA: TGTGCCAGCAGTCCCCCCCAGGGATTCAGTTCGGACGAGCAGTACTTC. This sequence encodes CASSPPQGFSSDEQYF.

The chain joins TRBV7-9 to TRBJ1-3; D gene ambiguous. Germline values: CDR1 SEHNR, CDR2 FQNEAQ (reference sequence). V lost 1 base to trimming and J lost 5 bases, with 6 bases between them. This CDR3 is 13 amino acids long. The DNA for the CDR3 is TGTGCCAGCAGCTTAGGGGTTAGAAACACCATATATTTT. It translates to CASSLGVRNTIYF.